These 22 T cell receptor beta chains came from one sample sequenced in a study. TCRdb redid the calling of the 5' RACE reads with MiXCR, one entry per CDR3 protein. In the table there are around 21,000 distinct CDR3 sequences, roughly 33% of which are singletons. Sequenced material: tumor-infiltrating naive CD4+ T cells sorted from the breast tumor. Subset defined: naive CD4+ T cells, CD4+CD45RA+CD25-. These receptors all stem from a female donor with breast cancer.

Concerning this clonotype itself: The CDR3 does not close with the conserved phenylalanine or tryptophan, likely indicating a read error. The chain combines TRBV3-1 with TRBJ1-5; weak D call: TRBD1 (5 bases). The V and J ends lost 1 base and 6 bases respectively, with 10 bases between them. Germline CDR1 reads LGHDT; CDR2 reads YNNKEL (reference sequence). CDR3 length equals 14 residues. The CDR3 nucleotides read TGTGCCAGCAGCCAAGGGGAGGGGTTTCAGCCCCAGCATCTT. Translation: CASSQGEGFQPQHL.

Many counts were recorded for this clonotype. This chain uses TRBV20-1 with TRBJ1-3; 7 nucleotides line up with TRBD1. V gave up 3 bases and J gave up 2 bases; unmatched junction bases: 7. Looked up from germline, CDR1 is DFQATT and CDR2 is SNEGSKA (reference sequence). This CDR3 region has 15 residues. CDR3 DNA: TGCAGTGCTAGGCATACAGGGGAGGCTGGAAACACCATATATTTT. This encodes CSARHTGEAGNTIYF.

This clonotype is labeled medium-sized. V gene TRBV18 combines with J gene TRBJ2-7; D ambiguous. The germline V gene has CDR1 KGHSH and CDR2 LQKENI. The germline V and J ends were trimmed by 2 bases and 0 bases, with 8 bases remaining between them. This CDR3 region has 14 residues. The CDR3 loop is CASSPGWISYEQYF. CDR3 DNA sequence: TGTGCCAGCTCACCAGGTTGGATCTCCTACGAGCAGTACTTC.

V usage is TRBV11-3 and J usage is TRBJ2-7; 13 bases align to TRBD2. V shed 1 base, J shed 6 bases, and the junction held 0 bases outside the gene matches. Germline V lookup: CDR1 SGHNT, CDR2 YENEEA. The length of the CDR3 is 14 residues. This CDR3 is CASSLGTSGSEQYF. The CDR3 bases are TGTGCCAGCAGCTTAGGGACTAGCGGGAGCGAGCAGTACTTC. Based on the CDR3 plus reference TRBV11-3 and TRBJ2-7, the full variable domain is EAGVVQSPRYKIIEKKQPVAFWCNPISGHNTLYWYLQNLGQGPELLIRYENEEAVDDSQLPKDRFSAERLKGVDSTLKIQPAELGDSAVYLCASSLGTSGSEQYFGPGTRLTVT.

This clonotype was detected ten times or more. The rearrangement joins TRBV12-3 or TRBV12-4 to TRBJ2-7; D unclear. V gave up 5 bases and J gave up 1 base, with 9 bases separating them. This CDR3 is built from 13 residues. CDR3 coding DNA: TGTGCCAGCAGTGGACGGGTTTCCTACGAGCAGTACTTC. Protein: CASSGRVSYEQYF.

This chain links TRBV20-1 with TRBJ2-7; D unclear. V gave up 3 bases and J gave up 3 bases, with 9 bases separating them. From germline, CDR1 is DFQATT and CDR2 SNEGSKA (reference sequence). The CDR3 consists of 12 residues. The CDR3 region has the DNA TGCAGTGCTAGGGAGAGTCTCTACGAGCAGTACTTC. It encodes CSARESLYEQYF.

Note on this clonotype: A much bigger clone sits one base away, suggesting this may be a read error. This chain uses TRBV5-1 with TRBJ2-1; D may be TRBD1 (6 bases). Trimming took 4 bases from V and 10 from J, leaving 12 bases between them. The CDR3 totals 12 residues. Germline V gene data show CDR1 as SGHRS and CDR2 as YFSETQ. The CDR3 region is CASSITGSEQFF. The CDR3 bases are TGCGCCAGCAGCATAACAGGGTCCGAGCAGTTCTTC.

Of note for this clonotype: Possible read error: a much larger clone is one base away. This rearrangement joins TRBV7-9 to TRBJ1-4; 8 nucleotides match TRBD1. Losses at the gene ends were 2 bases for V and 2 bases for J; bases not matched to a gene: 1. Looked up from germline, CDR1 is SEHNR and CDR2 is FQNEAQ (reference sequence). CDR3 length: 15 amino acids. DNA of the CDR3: TGTGCCAGCAGCTTACGGACAGGGACTAATGAAAAACTGTTTTTT. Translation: CASSLRTGTNEKLFF.

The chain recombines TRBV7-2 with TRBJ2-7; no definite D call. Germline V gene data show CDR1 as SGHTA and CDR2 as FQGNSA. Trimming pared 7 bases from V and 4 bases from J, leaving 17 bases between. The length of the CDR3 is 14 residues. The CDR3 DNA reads TGTGCCAGCAACCCCGGTGGCTTAGGGTACGAGCAGTACTTC. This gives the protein CASNPGGLGYEQYF.

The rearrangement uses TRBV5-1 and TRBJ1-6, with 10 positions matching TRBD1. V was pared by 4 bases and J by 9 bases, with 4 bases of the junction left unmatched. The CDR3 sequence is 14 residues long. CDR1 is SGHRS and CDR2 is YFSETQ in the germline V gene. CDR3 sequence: CASSPGQGISPLHF. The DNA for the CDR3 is TGCGCCAGCAGCCCGGGACAGGGGATTTCACCCCTCCACTTT. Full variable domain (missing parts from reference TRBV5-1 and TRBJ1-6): KAGVTQTPRYLIKTRGQQVTLSCSPISGHRSVSWYQQTPGQGLQFLFEYFSETQRNKGNFPGRFSGRQFSNSRSEMNVSTLELGDSALYLCASSPGQGISPLHFGNGTRLTVT.

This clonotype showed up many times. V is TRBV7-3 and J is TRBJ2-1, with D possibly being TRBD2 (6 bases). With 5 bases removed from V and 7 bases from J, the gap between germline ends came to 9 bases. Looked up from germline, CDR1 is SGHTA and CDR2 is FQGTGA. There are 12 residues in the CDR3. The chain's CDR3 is CASSTSPNEQFF. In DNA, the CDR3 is TGTGCCAGCAGCACTAGCCCTAATGAGCAGTTCTTC. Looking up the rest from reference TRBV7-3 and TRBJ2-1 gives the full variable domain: GAGVSQTPSNKVTEKGKYVELRCDPISGHTALYWYRQSLGQGPEFLIYFQGTGAADDSGLPNDRFFAVRPEGSVSTLKIQRTERGDSAVYLCASSTSPNEQFFGPGTRLTVL.

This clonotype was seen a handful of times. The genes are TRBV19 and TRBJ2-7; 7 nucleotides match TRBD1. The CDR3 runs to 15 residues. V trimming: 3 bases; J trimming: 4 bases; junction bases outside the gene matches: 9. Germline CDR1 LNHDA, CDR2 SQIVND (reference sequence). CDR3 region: CASSMAEGAQYEQYF. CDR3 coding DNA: TGTGCCAGTAGTATGGCAGAGGGGGCTCAGTACGAGCAGTACTTC. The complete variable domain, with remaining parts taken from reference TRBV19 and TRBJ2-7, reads DGGITQSPKYLFRKEGQNVTLSCEQNLNHDAMYWYRQDPGQGLRLIYYSQIVNDFQKGDIAEGYSVSREKKESFPLTVTSAQKNPTAFYLCASSMAEGAQYEQYFGPGTRLTVT.

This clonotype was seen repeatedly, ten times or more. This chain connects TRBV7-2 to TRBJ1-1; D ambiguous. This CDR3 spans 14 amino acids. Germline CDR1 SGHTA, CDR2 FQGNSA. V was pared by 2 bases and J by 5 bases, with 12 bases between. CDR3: CASSLKGLGTEAFF. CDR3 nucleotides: TGTGCCAGCAGCTTAAAAGGTTTGGGGACTGAAGCTTTCTTT.

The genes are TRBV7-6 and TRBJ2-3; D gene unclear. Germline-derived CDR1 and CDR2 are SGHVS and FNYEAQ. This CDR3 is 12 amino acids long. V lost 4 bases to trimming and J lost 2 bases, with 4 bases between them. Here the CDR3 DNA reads TGTGCCAGCAGCTCCATCACAGATACGCAGTATTTT. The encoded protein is CASSSITDTQYF.

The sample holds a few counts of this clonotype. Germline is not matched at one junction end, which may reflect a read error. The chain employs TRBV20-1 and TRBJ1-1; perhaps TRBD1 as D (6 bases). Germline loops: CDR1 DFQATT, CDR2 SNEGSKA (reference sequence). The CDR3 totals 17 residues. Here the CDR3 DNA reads TGCAGTGCTAGAGATGGTGCCGGGGGCCGTTCGAACGCTGAAGCTTTCTTT. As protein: CSARDGAGGRSNAEAFF.

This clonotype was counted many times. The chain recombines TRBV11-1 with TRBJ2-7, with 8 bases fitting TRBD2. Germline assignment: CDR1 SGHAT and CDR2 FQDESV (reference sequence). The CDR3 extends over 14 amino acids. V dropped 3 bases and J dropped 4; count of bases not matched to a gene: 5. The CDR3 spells CASSFGLAGYEQYF. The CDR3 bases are TGTGCCAGCAGCTTCGGGCTAGCGGGTTACGAGCAGTACTTC. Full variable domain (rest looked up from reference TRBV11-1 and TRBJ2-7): EAEVAQSPRYKITEKSQAVAFWCDPISGHATLYWYRQILGQGPELLVQFQDESVVDDSQLPKDRFSAERLKGVDSTLKIQPAELGDSAMYLCASSFGLAGYEQYFGPGTRLTVT.

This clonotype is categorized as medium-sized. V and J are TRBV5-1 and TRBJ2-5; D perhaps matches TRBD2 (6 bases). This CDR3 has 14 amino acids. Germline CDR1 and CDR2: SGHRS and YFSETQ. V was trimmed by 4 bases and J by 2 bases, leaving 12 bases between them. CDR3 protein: CASSRDGGQETQYF. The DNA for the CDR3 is TGCGCCAGCAGCAGGGACGGGGGTCAAGAGACCCAGTACTTC. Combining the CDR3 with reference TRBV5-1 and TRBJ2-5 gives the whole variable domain KAGVTQTPRYLIKTRGQQVTLSCSPISGHRSVSWYQQTPGQGLQFLFEYFSETQRNKGNFPGRFSGRQFSNSRSEMNVSTLELGDSALYLCASSRDGGQETQYFGPGTRLLVL.

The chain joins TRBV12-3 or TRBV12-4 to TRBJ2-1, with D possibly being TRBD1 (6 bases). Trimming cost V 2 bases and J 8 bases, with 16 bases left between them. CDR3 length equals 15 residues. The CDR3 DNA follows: TGTGCCAGCAGTTTATCGGGGACATTAACACATGAGCAGTTCTTC. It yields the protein CASSLSGTLTHEQFF.

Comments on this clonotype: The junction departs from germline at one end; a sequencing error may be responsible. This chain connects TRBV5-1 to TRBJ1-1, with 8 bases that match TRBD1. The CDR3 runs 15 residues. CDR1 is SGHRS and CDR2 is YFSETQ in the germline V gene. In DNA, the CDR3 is TGCGCCAGCAGCCCCAAACAGGGGGAGAGCACTGGAGCTTTCTTT. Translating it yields CASSPKQGESTGAFF.

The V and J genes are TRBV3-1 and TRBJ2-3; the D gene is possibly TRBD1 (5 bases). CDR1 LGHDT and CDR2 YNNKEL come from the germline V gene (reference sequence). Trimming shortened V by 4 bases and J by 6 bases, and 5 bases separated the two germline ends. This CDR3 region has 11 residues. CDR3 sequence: CASSRQDTQYF. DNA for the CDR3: TGTGCCAGCAGCCGACAGGATACGCAGTATTTT.

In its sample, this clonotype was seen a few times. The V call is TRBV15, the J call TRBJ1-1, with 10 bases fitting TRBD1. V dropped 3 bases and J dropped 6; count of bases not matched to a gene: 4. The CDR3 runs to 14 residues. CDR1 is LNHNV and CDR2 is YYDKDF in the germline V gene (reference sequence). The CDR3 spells CATSSIGTGAEAFF. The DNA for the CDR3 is TGTGCCACCAGCAGTATTGGGACAGGGGCTGAAGCTTTCTTT.

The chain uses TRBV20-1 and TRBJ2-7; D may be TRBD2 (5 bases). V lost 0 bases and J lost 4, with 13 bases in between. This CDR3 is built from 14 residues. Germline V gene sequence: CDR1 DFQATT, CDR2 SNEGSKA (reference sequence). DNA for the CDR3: TGCAGTGCTAGAGACGGGAAACTACCTTACGAGCAGTACTTC. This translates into CSARDGKLPYEQYF.